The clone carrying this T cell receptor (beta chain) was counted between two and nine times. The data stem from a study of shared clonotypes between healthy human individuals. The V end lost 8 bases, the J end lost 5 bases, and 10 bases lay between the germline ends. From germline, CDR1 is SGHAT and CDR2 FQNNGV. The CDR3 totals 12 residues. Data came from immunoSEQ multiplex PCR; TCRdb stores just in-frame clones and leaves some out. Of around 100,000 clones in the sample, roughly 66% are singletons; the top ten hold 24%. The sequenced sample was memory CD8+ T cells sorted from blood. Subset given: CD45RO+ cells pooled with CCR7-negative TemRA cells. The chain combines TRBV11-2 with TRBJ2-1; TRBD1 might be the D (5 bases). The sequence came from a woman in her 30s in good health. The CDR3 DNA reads TGTGCCAGCGGAACCAGGGACAATGAGCAGTTCTTC. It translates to CASGTRDNEQFF.